This T cell receptor (beta chain) came from a study of blood T cell repertoires in COVID-19. Here immunoSEQ multiplex PCR was the method, and the copy in TCRdb shows in-frame clones only, minus some. Of 130,000 to 150,000 clones listed, 70% to 80% were seen once; the top ten hold less than 4.5%. The CDR3 extends over 13 amino acids. With 6 bases removed from V and 0 bases from J, the gap between germline ends came to 7 bases. Germline assignment: CDR1 ENHRY and CDR2 SYGVKD. Sequencing was done on a sample of peripheral blood. The receptor was derived from a man in his 60s with acute or convalescent COVID-19. This sequence joins TRBV10-3 and TRBJ2-3, with no clear D. In DNA form, the CDR3 reads TGTGCCATCAGACTACACAGCACAGATACGCAGTATTTT. Translated, it gives CAIRLHSTDTQYF.